This entry lists 15 T cell receptor beta chains sequenced from one sample in a study of blood T cell repertoires in COVID-19. Measured with immunoSEQ multiplex PCR; TCRdb has only the in-frame clones, and not every one. The profile shows over 65,000 clones, 86% of them singletons. The sample was peripheral blood. Receptor source: a man older than 75 with COVID-19, enrolled during active disease.

This chain connects TRBV14 to TRBJ1-1, with D perhaps TRBD1 (6 bases). The V gene's germline CDR1 is SGHDN and CDR2 FVKESK. V lost 5 bases, J lost 3 bases, and 13 bases lay in between. The CDR3 totals 14 residues. CDR3 coding DNA: TGTGCCAGCAGCGACGGGGCAGGGGACACTGAAGCTTTCTTT. It specifies CASSDGAGDTEAFF.

The chain carries TRBV11-2 and TRBJ2-7, with TRBD2 matching over 9 bases. The V and J ends lost 2 bases and 1 base, in that order; junction bases with no gene match: 3. The CDR3 totals 15 residues. The V gene's germline CDR1 is SGHAT and CDR2 FQNNGV. The DNA of the CDR3 is TGTGCCAGCAGCTTATCTGGACTAGCGTCCTACGAGCAGTACTTC. Translated, it gives CASSLSGLASYEQYF.

The table lists this clone with a count of one. The V and J genes are TRBV6-6 and TRBJ1-1; D possibly corresponds to TRBD1 (5 bases). Germline V lookup: CDR1 MNHNY, CDR2 SVGAGI (reference sequence). The CDR3 is 13 residues long. V was pared by 7 bases and J by 8 bases, with 17 bases between. CDR3 loop: CASIRDLRGEAFF. As DNA, the CDR3 is TGTGCCAGCATTCGGGACTTAAGAGGAGAAGCTTTCTTT.

The chain links TRBV18 to TRBJ2-3; 14 bases map to TRBD2. CDR1 is KGHSH, CDR2 LQKENI, per germline. This CDR3 is built from 16 residues. Trimming removed 3 bases from V and 6 bases from J; junction bases left unmatched: 5. CDR3 loop: CASSPGLAGAGDTQYF. The CDR3 region has the DNA TGTGCCAGCTCACCGGGACTAGCGGGGGCCGGGGATACGCAGTATTTT. Complete variable domain (other parts from reference TRBV18 and TRBJ2-3): NAGVMQNPRHLVRRRGQEARLRCSPMKGHSHVYWYRQLPEEGLKFMVYLQKENIIDESGMPKERFSAEFPKEGPSILRIQQVVRGDSAAYFCASSPGLAGAGDTQYFGPGTRLTVL.

The V call is TRBV9, the J call TRBJ1-3; D possibly corresponds to TRBD1 (5 bases). The CDR3 has 14 residues. Germline V gene data show CDR1 as SGDLS and CDR2 as YYNGEE. V was shortened by 4 bases and J by 0 bases, with 8 bases between the two germline ends. The CDR3 DNA reads as TGTGCCAGCAGCCAGGGTTCCTCTGGAAACACCATATATTTT. As protein: CASSQGSSGNTIYF.

The V call is TRBV6-2 or TRBV6-3, the J call TRBJ1-2; 7 bases align to TRBD1. The CDR3 runs to 14 residues. V was pared by 5 bases and J by 5 bases, with 8 bases of the junction left unmatched. Germline CDR1 MNHEY, CDR2 SVGEGT. CDR3: CASSGGDSFYGYTF. The CDR3 DNA reads as TGTGCCAGCAGTGGCGGGGACAGCTTTTATGGCTACACCTTC.

V is TRBV7-6 and J is TRBJ2-1; TRBD2 agrees at 10 bases. The germline V gene encodes CDR1 SGHVS and CDR2 FNYEAQ. The CDR3 loop spans 17 amino acids. V was clipped by 0 bases and J by 4 bases; unmatched bases: 6. CDR3: CASSLAVAGGLYNEQFF. For the CDR3, the DNA is TGTGCCAGCAGCTTAGCGGTAGCGGGGGGCCTATACAATGAGCAGTTCTTC.

As concerns this clone: This sample includes further DNA sequences coding for the same CDR3. The gene calls are TRBV28 and TRBJ1-2; 9 nucleotides match TRBD1. The CDR3 loop spans 13 amino acids. V trimming: 3 bases; J trimming: 5 bases; junction bases outside the gene matches: 1. Germline V gene data show CDR1 as MDHEN and CDR2 as SYDVKM. The CDR3 coding sequence is TGTGCCAGCAGTTTCGGACAGGGGTATGGCTACACCTTC. Translating gives CASSFGQGYGYTF.

Here the CDR3 DNA reads TGTGCCAGCAGCTTCAGTGTTAATCAGCCCCAGCATTTT. This gives the protein CASSFSVNQPQHF. The V gene is TRBV3-1 (or the pseudogene TRBV3-2), the J gene TRBJ1-5; no firm D call. The length of the CDR3 is 13 residues. The germline gives CDR1 LGHDT, CDR2 YNNKEL (reference sequence). V lost 5 bases and J 4 bases, leaving 9 bases between the germline ends.

The V gene is TRBV12-3 or TRBV12-4, the J gene TRBJ1-2; D not resolved. This CDR3 is built from 13 residues. V was trimmed by 4 bases and J by 4 bases, leaving 10 bases between them. The CDR3 DNA reads TGTGCCAGCAGTTCCCGGGTCCTCTATGGCTACACCTTC. Protein sequence: CASSSRVLYGYTF.

The chain combines TRBV5-8 with TRBJ1-1, with 9 bases lining up with TRBD1. V was pared by 2 bases and J by 5 bases, with 10 bases of the junction left unmatched. CDR1 and CDR2 (germline): SGHTS, YDEGEE. The CDR3 sequence is 16 residues long. DNA for the CDR3: TGTGCCAGCAGCTTTAAGGGGACAGGGAGGAATACTGAAGCTTTCTTT. This encodes CASSFKGTGRNTEAFF.

This chain connects TRBV24-1 to TRBJ1-5; weak D call: TRBD1 (6 bases). This CDR3 region has 13 residues. Trimming took off 4 bases at V and 7 bases at J, with 10 bases between the two ends. CDR1 and CDR2 from the germline V gene are KGHDR and SFDVKD. Here the CDR3 reads CATSDRGWQPQHF. The CDR3 region has the DNA TGTGCCACCAGTGACAGGGGATGGCAGCCCCAGCATTTT.

CDR3 loop: CASSQSPAGRSEQYF. The CDR3 coding sequence is TGTGCCAGCAGCCAATCCCCCGCAGGGCGAAGCGAGCAGTACTTC. The chain recombines TRBV14 with TRBJ2-7, with a weak D call TRBD1 (5 bases). The CDR3 consists of 15 residues. Germline CDR1 and CDR2: SGHDN and FVKESK. V was cut by 2 bases and J by 6 bases, with 17 bases left in between.

Concerning this clone: In this CDR3 the conserved last residue, phenylalanine or tryptophan, is missing, so a read error is likely. The genes are TRBV2 and TRBJ1-6; possibly TRBD1 for D (5 bases). Germline assignment: CDR1 SNHLY and CDR2 FYNNEI. The V end was cut by 7 bases, the J end by 14 bases, with 18 bases between. The CDR3 is made up of 13 amino acids. The CDR3 coding sequence is TGTGCCAGCATTAGAGACAGCCCTTGGTCCCTCCACCTT. Protein: CASIRDSPWSLHL.

The V call is TRBV10-3, the J call TRBJ1-2, with D tentatively TRBD1 (6 bases). Germline V gene sequence: CDR1 ENHRY, CDR2 SYGVKD. Trimming took off 6 bases at V and 5 bases at J, with 13 bases between the two ends. The CDR3 extends over 13 amino acids. The CDR3 is CAIRTDRLYGYTF. The CDR3 bases are TGTGCCATCAGGACAGACAGGCTATATGGCTACACCTTC.